This TCR beta chain was observed in a study of blood T cell repertoires in COVID-19. Using immunoSEQ multiplex PCR, the repertoire was profiled, and TCRdb retains in-frame clones only, with some absent. In the table there are fewer than 450,000 clones, approximately 86% of which are singletons. The germline CDR1 and CDR2 sequences are SGDLS and YYNGEE. V was trimmed by 0 bases and J by 2 bases, leaving 13 bases between them. The CDR3 spans 16 residues. The specimen was PBMCs or T cells enriched from blood (not recorded which). The source of this sequence is a woman aged 40 to 55 with acute COVID-19. The rearrangement joins TRBV9 to TRBJ2-3, with a possible D match to TRBD2 (6 bases). This CDR3 is CASSVVDSGNTDTQYF. CDR3 DNA: TGTGCCAGCAGCGTAGTGGATAGCGGAAACACAGATACGCAGTATTTT.